This TCR beta chain was captured by sequencing in a study of blood T cell repertoires in COVID-19. Study-level information: PBMCs, B-cell-depleted T cells, or T cells were the source of the cDNA or gDNA that made up the material.

Per the original data handling: Researchers report that nucleated cell counts were estimated from reference gene primer amplification. The data were produced by immunoSEQ multiplex PCR, yet TCRdb's version contains in-frame clones alone and is incomplete. V, J and clone size derive from that table, while D and trimming were established from the DNA sequence. This table holds about 220,000 clones, around 84% found once. Germline V lookup: CDR1 SGHVS, CDR2 FQNEAQ. Trimming took 5 bases from V and 6 from J; bases not matched to a gene: 6. The CDR3 has 14 amino acids. The clonotype was recovered from a man under 40 with active or convalescent COVID-19. The sample consisted of peripheral blood. V gene TRBV7-8 combines with J gene TRBJ2-3, with 9 bases fitting TRBD1. DNA for the CDR3: TGTGCCAGCAGCAACGGACAGGGGAGGGATACGCAGTATTTT. Amino acids: CASSNGQGRDTQYF.